This passage covers 26 T cell receptor beta chains from one sample sequenced in a study of T cells in Graves' hyperthyroidism and ophthalmopathy. There were TCR beta CDR3 regions amplified from RNA transcripts. First-round RT-PCR of the TCR CDR3 relied on the HTBI primer set. TCRdb re-called the multiplex PCR reads with MiXCR, one entry per CDR3 protein. Among 530,000 or so distinct CDR3 sequences, roughly a sixth were seen once, and the ten largest hold approximately 18%. The sample was blood. These receptors originate from a woman younger than 35 with Graves' ophthalmopathy.

This clonotype was counted ten times or more. This chain connects TRBV7-3 to TRBJ2-2; unclear D gene. The CDR3 loop spans 12 amino acids. CDR1 is SGHTA, CDR2 FQGTGA, per germline. The germline V and J ends were trimmed by 4 bases and 6 bases, with 6 bases remaining between them. The CDR3 sequence: CASSSQSGELFF. CDR3 DNA: TGTGCCAGCAGCTCCCAATCCGGGGAGCTGTTTTTT.

This clonotype was recorded many times. CDR3 nucleotides: TGTGCCAGCAGCCAAGATTTGGAGACAGATACGCAGTATTTT. It codes for CASSQDLETDTQYF. The V gene is TRBV3-1, the J gene TRBJ2-3; D is ambiguous. Germline CDR1 is LGHDT and CDR2 is YNNKEL (reference sequence). The V and J ends lost 0 bases and 3 bases respectively, with 7 bases between them. The CDR3 spans 14 residues.

About this clonotype: A read error may be the cause here, since a much bigger clone is one base away. V and J are TRBV7-3 and TRBJ1-1, with 10 bases identical to TRBD1. This CDR3 is 14 amino acids long. The germline V gene encodes CDR1 SGHTA and CDR2 FQGTGA. CDR3 region: CASSLGTGATEALF. The CDR3 bases are TGTGCCAGCAGCTTAGGGACAGGGGCTACTGAAGCTCTCTTT.

This clonotype showed up many times. The chain has TRBV5-1 and TRBJ1-1; D ambiguous. The ends were cut back, 1 base at V and 5 bases at J, with 21 bases in the middle. CDR1 is SGHRS, CDR2 YFSETQ, per germline. The length of the CDR3 is 17 residues. The CDR3 protein is CASSLHPDSGLRTEAFF. The CDR3 DNA reads TGCGCCAGCAGCTTGCACCCGGATAGTGGTCTTCGGACTGAAGCTTTCTTT.

This clonotype was seen a handful of times. J is TRBJ1-3 and V is TRBV18, with D unclear. The CDR3 is 16 residues long. The germline V and J ends were trimmed by 0 bases and 0 bases, with 9 bases remaining between them. Germline V gene data show CDR1 as KGHSH and CDR2 as LQKENI. DNA of the CDR3: TGTGCCAGCTCACCACCAAGTGTCCCCTCTGGAAACACCATATATTTT. Encoded protein: CASSPPSVPSGNTIYF.

This clonotype was seen many times. V usage is TRBV18 and J usage is TRBJ2-7, with 9 nucleotides matching TRBD1. The CDR3 consists of 15 residues. The germline V gene has CDR1 KGHSH and CDR2 LQKENI. After removal of 3 bases from V and 0 bases from J, the junction contained 3 bases not matched to a gene. The CDR3 nucleotides read TGTGCCAGCTCACCCGGGACAGGGAGCTCCTACGAGCAGTACTTC. Its translation is CASSPGTGSSYEQYF.

This clonotype has a handful of counts. The V gene is TRBV29-1, the J gene TRBJ2-1, with 10 bases fitting TRBD2. The germline V gene encodes CDR1 SQVTM and CDR2 ANQGSEA. The V gene end was trimmed by 7 bases and the J gene end by 2 bases; junction bases not matched to a gene: 5. CDR3 length: 14 amino acids. The CDR3 loop is CSGVGLAAYNEQFF. The CDR3 DNA follows: TGCAGCGGGGTAGGACTAGCGGCCTACAATGAGCAGTTCTTC.

The chain links TRBV3-1 to TRBJ1-3; tentatively, D is TRBD1 (5 bases). The ends were cut back, 3 bases at V and 3 bases at J, with 15 bases in the middle. Looked up from germline, CDR1 is LGHDT and CDR2 is YNNKEL (reference sequence). The CDR3 runs 16 residues. The CDR3 is CASSQSTASRGNTIYF. CDR3 nucleotide sequence: TGTGCCAGCAGCCAGTCGACAGCCTCTCGTGGAAACACCATATATTTT.

As DNA, the CDR3 is TGCAGTGCTAGGCCACACGGGCAAAGCAATCAGCCCCAGCATTTT. This codes for CSARPHGQSNQPQHF. The chain uses TRBV20-1 and TRBJ1-5; D remains ambiguous. This CDR3 contains 15 residues. With 3 bases removed from V and 1 base from J, the gap between germline ends came to 13 bases. Germline V gives CDR1 DFQATT, CDR2 SNEGSKA (reference sequence).

Note on this clonotype: Since a much larger clone is just one base distant, this may be a read error. CDR3 nucleotide sequence: TGTGCCTGGAAAACGGGGGGGCGAACTGAAGCTTTCTTT. Its protein is CAWKTGGRTEAFF. The V call is TRBV30, the J call TRBJ1-1; a weak D match, TRBD1 (6 bases). CDR3 length equals 13 residues. V was shortened by 4 bases and J by 5 bases, with 14 bases between the two germline ends. The germline gives CDR1 GTSNPN, CDR2 SVGIG (reference sequence).

The V gene is TRBV12-5, the J gene TRBJ2-3, with 10 bases fitting TRBD2. V shed 5 bases and J 6 bases; nucleotides not matched to a gene: 8. This CDR3 spans 15 amino acids. Germline CDR1 is LGHNT and CDR2 is FRNRAP. This CDR3 is CASGPGTSVWDTQYF. CDR3 sequence (DNA): TGTGCTAGTGGTCCCGGGACTAGCGTATGGGATACGCAGTATTTT.

This chain connects TRBV28 to TRBJ1-6, with D perhaps TRBD1 (5 bases). This CDR3 region has 17 residues. Germline assignment: CDR1 MDHEN and CDR2 SYDVKM. The V gene lost 8 bases and the J gene lost 3 bases, with 20 bases spanning the gap. The CDR3, as DNA: TGTGCCAGCGAAAAGTCCCAGGGCTCCGTCTATAATTCACCCCTCCACTTT. Residues: CASEKSQGSVYNSPLHF.

Ten or more counts support this clonotype. This sequence joins TRBV6-1 and TRBJ1-3; D is uncertain. V was cut by 8 bases and J by 6 bases, with 14 bases left in between. CDR1 is MNHNS, CDR2 SASEGT, per germline. The CDR3 runs 13 residues. The CDR3 is CASGSAGLNTIYF. CDR3 in DNA: TGTGCCAGCGGCTCCGCGGGTCTAAACACCATATATTTT.

This clonotype was seen many times. The chain couples TRBV2 to TRBJ1-2; D is unclear. V dropped 5 bases and J dropped 0 bases, with 7 bases sitting between them. This CDR3 contains 13 residues. Germline V lookup: CDR1 SNHLY, CDR2 FYNNEI. CDR3: CASSSRPNYGYTF. The CDR3 coding sequence is TGTGCCAGCAGTTCTCGGCCTAACTATGGCTACACCTTC.

This clonotype was picked up a small number of times. The CDR3: CASSEGGTAETQYF. CDR3 DNA sequence: TGTGCCAGCAGTGAAGGGGGGACAGCCGAGACCCAGTACTTC. The chain has TRBV6-1 and TRBJ2-5, with 7 bases aligning to TRBD1. V gave up 1 base and J gave up 5 bases; unmatched junction bases: 4. There are 14 residues in the CDR3. Per the germline V gene, CDR1 is MNHNS and CDR2 is SASEGT.

This clonotype was seen at least ten times. This sequence joins TRBV28 and TRBJ1-6; 8 nucleotides line up with TRBD1. The CDR3 runs 15 residues. V shed 6 bases and J 10 bases; nucleotides not matched to a gene: 11. Germline V gives CDR1 MDHEN, CDR2 SYDVKM. The CDR3 coding sequence is TGTGCCAGCAGCTTGTCCGGGACAGGCGGCTCACCCCTCCACTTT. Its translation: CASSLSGTGGSPLHF. The full variable domain, completed using reference TRBV28 and TRBJ1-6, is DVKVTQSSRYLVKRTGEKVFLECVQDMDHENMFWYRQDPGLGLRLIYFSYDVKMKEKGDIPEGYSVSREKKERFSLILESASTNQTSMYLCASSLSGTGGSPLHFGNGTRLTVT.

This clonotype was counted at least ten times. The gene calls are TRBV6-1 and TRBJ1-2; TRBD1 matches at 8 bases. The length of the CDR3 is 12 residues. Germline assignment: CDR1 MNHNS and CDR2 SASEGT. J was trimmed by 7 bases and V by 9 bases; bases with no gene match: 7. The CDR3: CASQGANPGYTF. The CDR3 DNA sequence: TGTGCCAGTCAGGGGGCGAATCCTGGCTACACCTTC.

The chain combines TRBV20-1 with TRBJ1-1, with 9 bases that match TRBD1. The CDR3 extends over 15 amino acids. Germline CDR1 and CDR2: DFQATT and SNEGSKA (reference sequence). The V gene end was trimmed by 1 base and the J gene end by 6 bases; junction bases not matched to a gene: 9. The CDR3 reads CSARGVDRGEAEAFF. The CDR3 nucleotides read TGCAGTGCTAGAGGAGTGGACAGGGGAGAAGCTGAAGCTTTCTTT.

A few counts support this clonotype. The J gene is TRBJ1-1, the V gene TRBV19; D not certain. V dropped 3 bases and J dropped 1 base, with 6 bases sitting between them. Looked up from germline, CDR1 is LNHDA and CDR2 is SQIVND (reference sequence). The CDR3 runs 13 residues. CDR3 nucleotides: TGTGCCAGTAGTATTAAGGGGAACACTGAAGCTTTCTTT. Protein product: CASSIKGNTEAFF.

The V gene is TRBV19, the J gene TRBJ2-1; 11 bases line up with TRBD2. The CDR3 sequence is 17 residues long. V trimming: 5 bases; J trimming: 2 bases; junction bases outside the gene matches: 8. Germline V gene sequence: CDR1 LNHDA, CDR2 SQIVND (reference sequence). The CDR3 nucleotides are TGTGCCAGTAGTTCGCAGACTAGCGGGGTCGCCTACAATGAGCAGTTCTTC. It specifies CASSSQTSGVAYNEQFF.

In this sample, this clonotype turned up many times. V is TRBV6-1 and J is TRBJ1-5, with TRBD1 matching 8 bases. The CDR3 is 16 amino acids. J lost 7 bases, V lost 6 bases, and 14 bases had no gene match. Germline V CDR1 and CDR2: MNHNS, SASEGT. CDR3 loop: CASRGLGQGLWQPQHF. CDR3 in DNA: TGTGCCAGCAGGGGGCTAGGACAGGGACTATGGCAGCCCCAGCATTTT.

Points on this clonotype: This sequence may be a read error, since a much larger clone differs from it by one base. V is TRBV6-5 and J is TRBJ1-1; D perhaps matches TRBD1 (6 bases). Germline V CDR1 and CDR2: MNHEY, SVGAGI. The CDR3 runs to 13 residues. The CDR3 protein is CVSSSGENTEAFF. The CDR3 DNA reads as TGTGTCAGCAGTTCAGGGGAGAACACTGAAGCTTTCTTT.

This clonotype came up many times. This rearrangement joins TRBV18 to TRBJ1-1; D perhaps matches TRBD1 (6 bases). V lost 6 bases to trimming and J lost 6 bases, with 14 bases between them. CDR1 and CDR2 from the germline V gene are KGHSH and LQKENI. The length of the CDR3 is 13 residues. The CDR3 region is CASSQNREAEAFF. CDR3 DNA sequence: TGTGCCAGCTCGCAGAACAGGGAGGCTGAAGCTTTCTTT.

A few counts support this clonotype. The chain uses TRBV4-2 and TRBJ2-7; 8 bases are shared with TRBD2. This CDR3 has 15 residues. Trimming at V came to 4 bases and at J to 3 bases, leaving 8 bases not matched to a gene. Germline CDR1 reads LGHNA; CDR2 reads YNFKEQ. The CDR3 DNA reads as TGTGCCAGCAGCCGTGGAGCGGGAGAAGTCTACGAGCAGTACTTC. The encoded protein is CASSRGAGEVYEQYF.

V is TRBV28 and J is TRBJ1-2; maybe TRBD1 (5 bases). The germline gives CDR1 MDHEN, CDR2 SYDVKM. Between the trimmed V and J ends, which lost 7 bases and 8 bases, there was a span of 17 bases. This CDR3 contains 13 residues. This CDR3 is CASTPLGARGYTF. DNA for the CDR3: TGTGCCAGCACCCCCCTCGGGGCGAGAGGCTACACCTTC.

This clonotype was seen ten or more times. This chain links TRBV30 with TRBJ2-2, with TRBD1 identical over 8 bases. Germline V gene lookup returns CDR1 GTSNPN and CDR2 SVGIG (reference sequence). The CDR3 is 12 amino acids. V lost 5 bases and J lost 5; bases outside the gene matches: 1. In nucleotides, the CDR3 is TGTGCCTGGGGGACAGGTACCGGGGAGCTGTTTTTT. Translated, it gives CAWGTGTGELFF.